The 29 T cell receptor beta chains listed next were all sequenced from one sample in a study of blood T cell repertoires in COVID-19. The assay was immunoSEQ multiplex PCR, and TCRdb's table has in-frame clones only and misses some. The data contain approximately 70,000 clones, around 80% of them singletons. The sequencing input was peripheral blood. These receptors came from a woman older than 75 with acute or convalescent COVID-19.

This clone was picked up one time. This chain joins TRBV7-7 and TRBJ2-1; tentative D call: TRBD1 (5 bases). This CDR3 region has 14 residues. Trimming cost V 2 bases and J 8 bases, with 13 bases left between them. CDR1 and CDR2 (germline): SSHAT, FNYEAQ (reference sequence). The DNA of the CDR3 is TGTGCCAGCAGCTTACAGCCAGGGCCCCATGAGCAGTTCTTC. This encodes CASSLQPGPHEQFF.

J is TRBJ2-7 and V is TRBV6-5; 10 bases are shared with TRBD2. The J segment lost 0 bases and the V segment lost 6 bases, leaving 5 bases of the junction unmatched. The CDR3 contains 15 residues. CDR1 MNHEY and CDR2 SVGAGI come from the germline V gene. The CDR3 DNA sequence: TGTGCCAGCAGAACCGGGACTAGCGTCTCCTACGAGCAGTACTTC. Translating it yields CASRTGTSVSYEQYF.

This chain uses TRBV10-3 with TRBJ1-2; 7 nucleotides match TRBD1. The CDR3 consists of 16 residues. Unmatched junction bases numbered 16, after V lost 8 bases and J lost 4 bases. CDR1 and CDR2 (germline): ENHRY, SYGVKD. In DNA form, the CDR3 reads TGTGCCATCGGGGTATTAAGGGGGCGGCTTGGCTATGGCTACACCTTC. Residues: CAIGVLRGRLGYGYTF.

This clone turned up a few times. The CDR3 nucleotides are TGCAGCGTCGCGGGGCCCTACAATGAGCAGTTCTTC. Protein product: CSVAGPYNEQFF. This chain uses TRBV29-1 with TRBJ2-1; D might be TRBD2 (6 bases). The CDR3 sequence is 12 residues long. Germline values: CDR1 SQVTM, CDR2 ANQGSEA. With 6 bases removed from V and 2 bases from J, the gap between germline ends came to 8 bases.

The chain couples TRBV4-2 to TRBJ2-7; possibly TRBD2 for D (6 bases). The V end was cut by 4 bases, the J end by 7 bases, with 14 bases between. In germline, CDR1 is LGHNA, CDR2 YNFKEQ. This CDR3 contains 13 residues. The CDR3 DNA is TGTGCCAGCAGCCCCCGGGGGAATCAAGAGCAGTACTTC. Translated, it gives CASSPRGNQEQYF.

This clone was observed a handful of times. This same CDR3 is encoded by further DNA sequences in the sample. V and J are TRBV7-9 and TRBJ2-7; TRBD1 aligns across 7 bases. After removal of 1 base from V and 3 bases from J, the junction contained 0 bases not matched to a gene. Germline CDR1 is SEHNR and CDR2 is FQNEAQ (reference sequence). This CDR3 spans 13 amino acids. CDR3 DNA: TGTGCCAGCAGCTTAGACAGGGGCTACGAGCAGTACTTC. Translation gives CASSLDRGYEQYF.

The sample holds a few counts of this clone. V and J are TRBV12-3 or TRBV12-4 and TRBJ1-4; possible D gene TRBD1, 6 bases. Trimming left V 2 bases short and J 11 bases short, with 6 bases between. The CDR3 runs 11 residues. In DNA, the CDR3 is TGTGCCAGCAGTTTACAGGGGAAACTGTTTTTT. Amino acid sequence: CASSLQGKLFF.

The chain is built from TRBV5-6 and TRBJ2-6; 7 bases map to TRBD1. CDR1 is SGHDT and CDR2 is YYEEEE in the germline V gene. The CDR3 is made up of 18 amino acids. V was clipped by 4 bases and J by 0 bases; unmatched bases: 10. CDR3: CASSAPGQPRSGANVLTF. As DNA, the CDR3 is TGTGCCAGCAGCGCTCCGGGACAGCCCCGCTCTGGGGCCAACGTCCTGACTTTC.

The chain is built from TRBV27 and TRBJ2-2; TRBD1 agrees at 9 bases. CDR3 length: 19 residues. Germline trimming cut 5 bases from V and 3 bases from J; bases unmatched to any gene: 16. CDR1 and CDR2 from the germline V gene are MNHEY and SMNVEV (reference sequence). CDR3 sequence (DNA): TGTGCCAGCAGTACCCCGAGGACAGGGGTTTCGCGATACACCGGGGAGCTGTTTTTT. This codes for CASSTPRTGVSRYTGELFF.

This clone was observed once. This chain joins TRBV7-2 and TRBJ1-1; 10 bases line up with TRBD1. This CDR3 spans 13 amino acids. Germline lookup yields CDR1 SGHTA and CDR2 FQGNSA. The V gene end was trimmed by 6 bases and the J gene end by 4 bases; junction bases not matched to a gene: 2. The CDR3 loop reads CASRRQGATEAFF. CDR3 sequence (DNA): TGTGCCAGCAGAAGACAGGGGGCCACTGAAGCTTTCTTT.

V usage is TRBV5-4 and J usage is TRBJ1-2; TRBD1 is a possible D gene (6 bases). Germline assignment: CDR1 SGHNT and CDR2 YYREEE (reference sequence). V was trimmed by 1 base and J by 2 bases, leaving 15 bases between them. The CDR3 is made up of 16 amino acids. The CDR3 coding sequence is TGTGCCAGCAGCTTGAAGGGGGGGGAATTCAACTATGGCTACACCTTC. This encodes CASSLKGGEFNYGYTF.

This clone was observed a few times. The CDR3 region is CASSEEGSPSGANVLTF. In DNA form, the CDR3 reads TGCGCCAGCAGTGAAGAGGGCTCCCCCTCTGGGGCCAACGTCCTGACTTTC. This chain links TRBV10-1 with TRBJ2-6; D perhaps matches TRBD2 (5 bases). The CDR3 loop spans 17 amino acids. Trimming stripped 3 bases from V and 0 bases from J, with 12 bases between. The germline V gene encodes CDR1 WNHNN and CDR2 SYGVQD (reference sequence).

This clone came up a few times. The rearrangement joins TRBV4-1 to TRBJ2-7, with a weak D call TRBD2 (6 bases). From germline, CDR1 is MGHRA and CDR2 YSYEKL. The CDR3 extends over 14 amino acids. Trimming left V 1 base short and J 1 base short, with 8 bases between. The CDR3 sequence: CASSQAGVSYEQYF. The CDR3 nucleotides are TGCGCCAGCAGCCAAGCGGGGGTTTCCTACGAGCAGTACTTC.

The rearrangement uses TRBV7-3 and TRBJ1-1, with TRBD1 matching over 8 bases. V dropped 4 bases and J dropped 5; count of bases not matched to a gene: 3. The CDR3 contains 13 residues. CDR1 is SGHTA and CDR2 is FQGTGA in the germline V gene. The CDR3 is CASSSDRATEAFF. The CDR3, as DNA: TGTGCCAGCAGCTCGGACAGGGCGACTGAAGCTTTCTTT.

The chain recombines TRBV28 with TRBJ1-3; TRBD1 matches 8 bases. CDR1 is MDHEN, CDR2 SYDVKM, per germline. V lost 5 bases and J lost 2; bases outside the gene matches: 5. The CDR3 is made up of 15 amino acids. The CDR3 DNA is TGTGCCAGCAGTGAAGCGACAGGGGCTGGAAACACCATATATTTT. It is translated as CASSEATGAGNTIYF.

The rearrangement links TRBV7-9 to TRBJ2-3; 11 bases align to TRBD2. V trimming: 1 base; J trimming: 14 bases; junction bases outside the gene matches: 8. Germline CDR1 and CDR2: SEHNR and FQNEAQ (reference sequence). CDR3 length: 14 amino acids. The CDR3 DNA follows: TGTGCCAGCAGCTTAGATGGGACTAGCGGATTCCGGTATTTT. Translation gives CASSLDGTSGFRYF.

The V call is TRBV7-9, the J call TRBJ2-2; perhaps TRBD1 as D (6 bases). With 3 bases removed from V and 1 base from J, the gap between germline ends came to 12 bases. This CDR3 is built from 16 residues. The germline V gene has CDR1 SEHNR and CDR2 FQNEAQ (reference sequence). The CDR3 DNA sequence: TGTGCCAGCAGCTTGCCGCCGGGACAGAACACCGGGGAGCTGTTTTTT. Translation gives CASSLPPGQNTGELFF.

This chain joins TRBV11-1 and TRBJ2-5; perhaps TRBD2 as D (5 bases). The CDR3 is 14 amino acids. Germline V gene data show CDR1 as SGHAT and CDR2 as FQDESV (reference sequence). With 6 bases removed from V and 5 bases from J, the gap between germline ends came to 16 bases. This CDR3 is CASSPGLSTETQYF. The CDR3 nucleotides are TGTGCCAGCAGTCCCGGACTGAGCACGGAGACCCAGTACTTC.

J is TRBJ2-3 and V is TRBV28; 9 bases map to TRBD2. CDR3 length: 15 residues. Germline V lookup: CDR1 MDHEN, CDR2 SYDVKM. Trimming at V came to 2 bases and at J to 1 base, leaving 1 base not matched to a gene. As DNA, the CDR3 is TGTGCCAGCAGTTTACTAGCGGGGCGCACAGATACGCAGTATTTT. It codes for CASSLLAGRTDTQYF.

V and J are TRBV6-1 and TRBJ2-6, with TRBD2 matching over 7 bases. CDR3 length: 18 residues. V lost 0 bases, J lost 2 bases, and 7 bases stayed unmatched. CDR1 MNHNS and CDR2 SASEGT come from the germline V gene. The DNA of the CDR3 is TGTGCCAGCAGTGAAGCTGGACGGGGGAGGGCTGGGGCCAACGTCCTGACTTTC. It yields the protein CASSEAGRGRAGANVLTF.

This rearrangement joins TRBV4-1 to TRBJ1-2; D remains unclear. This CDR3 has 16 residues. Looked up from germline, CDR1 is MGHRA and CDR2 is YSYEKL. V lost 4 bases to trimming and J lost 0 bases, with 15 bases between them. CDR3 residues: CASSRERRGSNYGYTF. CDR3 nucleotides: TGCGCCAGCAGCCGAGAACGACGGGGATCTAACTATGGCTACACCTTC.

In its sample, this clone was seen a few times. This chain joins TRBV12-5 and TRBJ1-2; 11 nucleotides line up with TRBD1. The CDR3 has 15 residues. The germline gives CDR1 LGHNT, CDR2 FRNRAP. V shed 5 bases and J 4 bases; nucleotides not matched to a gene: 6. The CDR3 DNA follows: TGTGCTAGTGGTGTGGACAGGGGGCGCTCCTATGGCTACACCTTC. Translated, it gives CASGVDRGRSYGYTF. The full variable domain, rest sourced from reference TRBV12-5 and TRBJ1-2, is DARVTQTPRHKVTEMGQEVTMRCQPILGHNTVFWYRQTMMQGLELLAYFRNRAPLDDSGMPKDRFSAEMPDATLATLKIQPSEPRDSAVYFCASGVDRGRSYGYTFGSGTRLTVV.

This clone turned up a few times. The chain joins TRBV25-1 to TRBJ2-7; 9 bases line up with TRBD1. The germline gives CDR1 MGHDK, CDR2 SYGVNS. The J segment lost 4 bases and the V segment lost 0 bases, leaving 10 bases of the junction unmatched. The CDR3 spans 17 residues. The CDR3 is CASSEYPGTGRFYEQYF. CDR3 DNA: TGTGCCAGCAGTGAATACCCCGGGACAGGGAGGTTTTACGAGCAGTACTTC.

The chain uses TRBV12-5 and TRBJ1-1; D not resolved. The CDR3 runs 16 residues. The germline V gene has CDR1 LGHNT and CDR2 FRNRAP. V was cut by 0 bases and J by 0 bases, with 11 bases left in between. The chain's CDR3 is CASGLVRQIMNTEAFF. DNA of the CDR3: TGTGCTAGTGGTTTGGTACGCCAGATCATGAACACTGAAGCTTTCTTT.

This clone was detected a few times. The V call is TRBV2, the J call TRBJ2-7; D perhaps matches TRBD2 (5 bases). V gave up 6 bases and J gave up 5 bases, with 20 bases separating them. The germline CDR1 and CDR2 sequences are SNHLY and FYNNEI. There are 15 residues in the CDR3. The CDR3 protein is CASSPTSRAQNEQYF. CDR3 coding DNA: TGTGCCAGCAGCCCGACTTCGAGGGCGCAGAACGAGCAGTACTTC.

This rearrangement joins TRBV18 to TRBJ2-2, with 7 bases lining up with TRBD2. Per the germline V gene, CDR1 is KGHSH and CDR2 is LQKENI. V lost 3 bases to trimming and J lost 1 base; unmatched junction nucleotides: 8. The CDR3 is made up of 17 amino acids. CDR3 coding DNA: TGTGCCAGCTCACCTATCCGGTCGGGAGGGAACACCGGGGAGCTGTTTTTT. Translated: CASSPIRSGGNTGELFF. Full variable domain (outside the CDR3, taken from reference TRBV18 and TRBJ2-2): NAGVMQNPRHLVRRRGQEARLRCSPMKGHSHVYWYRQLPEEGLKFMVYLQKENIIDESGMPKERFSAEFPKEGPSILRIQQVVRGDSAAYFCASSPIRSGGNTGELFFGEGSRLTVL.

The CDR3 DNA is TGTGCCAGCAGCTTACTAGCGGGAGTTTGGAATGAGCAGTTCTTC. Translating it yields CASSLLAGVWNEQFF. This chain uses TRBV11-2 with TRBJ2-1; 10 bases fit TRBD2. V lost 2 bases to trimming and J lost 7 bases; unmatched junction nucleotides: 5. The V gene's germline CDR1 is SGHAT and CDR2 FQNNGV. The CDR3 totals 15 residues.

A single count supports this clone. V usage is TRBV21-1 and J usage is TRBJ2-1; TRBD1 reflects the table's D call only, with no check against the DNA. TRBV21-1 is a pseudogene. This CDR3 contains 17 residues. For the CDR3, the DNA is TGTGCCAGCAGCAAAGAGGATCCGGGACACTTGCCCCCTGAGCAGTTCTTC. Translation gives CASSKEDPGHLPPEQFF.

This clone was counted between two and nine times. CDR3 in DNA: TGTGCCAGTAGTATCCGGGCTAGCGGGAGAGATGAGCAGTTCTTC. It encodes CASSIRASGRDEQFF. V usage is TRBV19 and J usage is TRBJ2-1; 10 nucleotides align to TRBD2. The V segment lost 3 bases and the J segment 8 bases; nucleotides outside the gene matches: 7. The CDR3 has 15 amino acids. The germline CDR1 and CDR2 sequences are LNHDA and SQIVND (reference sequence).